This T cell receptor beta chain was sequenced in a study of cytomegalovirus exposure and HLA in healthy donors. Study findings and constraints: The only immune exposure information that was available was CMV serostatus. Despite most TCR sequences being rare, some public TCRs occurred in many donors. Testing in vitro showed a few CMV-associated chains specific for CMV antigens.

Worth noting for this clone: Its antigen is as yet unknown.

In the PCR, 60 Vbeta and 13 Jbeta primers were used. The table came from immunoSEQ multiplex PCR; TCRdb's copy has only in-frame clones and leaves some out. The sample shows around 180,000 clones, around 80% of them seen only once. Nominal health characterized the donors when sampled, though unrecorded immune exposures were likely. The CDR3 runs 15 residues. V shed 4 bases, J shed 0 bases, and the junction held 5 bases outside the gene matches. CDR1 and CDR2 (germline): SGHNT, YYREEE (reference sequence). The gene calls are TRBV5-4 and TRBJ1-1, with 8 bases matching TRBD1. This clonotype was obtained from a woman between 45 and 60 years old in good health and CMV-seronegative. Sequencing was done on a sample of PBMCs. CDR3 DNA sequence: TGTGCCAGCAGCGCTCGGGACAGGTTGAACACTGAAGCTTTCTTT. Protein: CASSARDRLNTEAFF.